This T cell receptor beta chain originates from a study of CD4 T cells in relation to SARS-CoV-2 and coronaviruses. Study background: PBMCs were cultured with antigen for around nine days before TCR beta sequencing.

Clones were read by immunoSEQ multiplex PCR, and TCRdb kept only the in-frame ones, dropping some. This sample has around 41,000 clones, with about 87% found just once. Details on this clone: Its target is unknown.

What was sequenced was naive CD4+ T cells from PBMCs, cultured in vitro. Subset defined: naive CD4+ T cells isolated by negative enrichment. The TCR originated in an adult with COVID-19.

CDR3 in amino acids: CASSRIYEQYF. CDR3 nucleotides: TGTGCCAGCAGCCGCATATACGAGCAGTACTTC. The chain couples TRBV2 to TRBJ2-7; D is unresolved. V was trimmed by 6 bases and J by 4 bases, leaving 7 bases between them. Germline V gene data show CDR1 as SNHLY and CDR2 as FYNNEI. CDR3 length: 11 residues.